This T cell receptor (beta chain) was found in a study of OX40 agonist ivuxolimab in advanced cancers. Across the study: Ivuxolimab, an antibody acting as an agonist of OX40 (CD134), was used to treat patients. Partial responses were recorded for three patients, including one with hepatocellular carcinoma and two with cutaneous melanoma. The study's findings and limits: More expanded clones were seen, on average, in CD8+ T cells than in CD4+. Dosing at 0.1 to 3.0 mg/kg was accompanied by clonal expansion of CD4+ and CD8+ blood T cells by week 6.

As concerns this clone: The target antigen is unknown.

Trimming left V 6 bases short and J 14 bases short, with 25 bases between. Germline V gene data show CDR1 as MNHEY and CDR2 as SMNVEV (reference sequence). The CDR3 consists of 15 residues. Profiled with immunoSEQ multiplex PCR; TCRdb holds only in-frame clones, not every one. The table shows roughly 73,000 clones, with approximately 88% occurring only once. This specimen consisted of CD4+ or CD8+ T cells sorted from blood, obtained in a trial of the OX40 agonist ivuxolimab. The V gene is TRBV27, the J gene TRBJ1-4, with D possibly being TRBD1 (5 bases). This TCR came from an adult with an advanced solid tumor such as melanoma, head and neck, liver or kidney cancer. DNA of the CDR3: TGTGCCAGCAGGGCAGTAATGGTGGGGCCCGAGGGGCTGTTTTTT. Translated: CASRAVMVGPEGLFF.